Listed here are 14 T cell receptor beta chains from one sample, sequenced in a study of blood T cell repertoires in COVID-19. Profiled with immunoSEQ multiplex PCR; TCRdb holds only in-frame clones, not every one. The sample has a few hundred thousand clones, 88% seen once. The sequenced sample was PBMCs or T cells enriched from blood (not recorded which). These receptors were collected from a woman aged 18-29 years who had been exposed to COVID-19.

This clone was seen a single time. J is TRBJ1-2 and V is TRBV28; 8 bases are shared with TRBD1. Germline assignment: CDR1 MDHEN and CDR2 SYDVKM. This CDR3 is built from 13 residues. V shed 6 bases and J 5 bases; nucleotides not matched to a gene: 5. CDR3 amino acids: CASRSGTGYGYTF. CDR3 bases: TGTGCCAGCAGGTCTGGGACAGGATATGGCTACACCTTC.

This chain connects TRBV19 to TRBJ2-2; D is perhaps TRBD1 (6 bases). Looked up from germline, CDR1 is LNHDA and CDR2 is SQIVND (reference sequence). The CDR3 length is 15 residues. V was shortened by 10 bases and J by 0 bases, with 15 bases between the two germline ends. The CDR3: CATLRDTSNTGELFF. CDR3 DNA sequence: TGTGCCACCCTCCGGGACACTTCGAACACCGGGGAGCTGTTTTTT.

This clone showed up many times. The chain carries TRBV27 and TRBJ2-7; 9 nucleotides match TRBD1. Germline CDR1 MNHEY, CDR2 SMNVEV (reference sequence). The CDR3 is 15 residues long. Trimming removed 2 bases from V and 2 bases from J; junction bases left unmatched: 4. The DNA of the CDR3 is TGTGCCAGCAGTTTAGGACAGGGGACAACCTACGAGCAGTACTTC. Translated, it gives CASSLGQGTTYEQYF.

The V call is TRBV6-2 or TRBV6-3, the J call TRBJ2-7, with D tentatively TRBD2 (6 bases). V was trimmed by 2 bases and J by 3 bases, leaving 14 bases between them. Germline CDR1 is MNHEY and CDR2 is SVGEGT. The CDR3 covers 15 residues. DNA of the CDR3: TGTGCCAGCAGTTACGGGGCTAGCGTTAACTACGAGCAGTACTTC. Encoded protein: CASSYGASVNYEQYF.

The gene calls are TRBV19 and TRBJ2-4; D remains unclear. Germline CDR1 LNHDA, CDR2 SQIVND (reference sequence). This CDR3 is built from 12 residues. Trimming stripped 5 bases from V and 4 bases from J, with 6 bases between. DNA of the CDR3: TGTGCCAGTAGTGCCGGGAAAAACATTCAGTACTTC. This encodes CASSAGKNIQYF. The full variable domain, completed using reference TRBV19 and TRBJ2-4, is DGGITQSPKYLFRKEGQNVTLSCEQNLNHDAMYWYRQDPGQGLRLIYYSQIVNDFQKGDIAEGYSVSREKKESFPLTVTSAQKNPTAFYLCASSAGKNIQYFGAGTRLSVL.

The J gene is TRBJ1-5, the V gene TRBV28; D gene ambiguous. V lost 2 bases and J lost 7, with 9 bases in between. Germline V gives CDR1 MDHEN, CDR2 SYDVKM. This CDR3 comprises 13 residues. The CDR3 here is CASSLRPGQPQHF. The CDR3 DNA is TGTGCCAGCAGTTTACGTCCGGGACAGCCCCAGCATTTT.

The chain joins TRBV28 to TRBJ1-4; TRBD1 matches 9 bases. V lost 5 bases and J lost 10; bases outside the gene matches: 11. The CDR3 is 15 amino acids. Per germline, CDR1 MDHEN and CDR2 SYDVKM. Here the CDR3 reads CASSRGQGTVGKLFF. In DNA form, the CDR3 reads TGTGCCAGCAGTCGCGGACAGGGGACGGTAGGAAAACTGTTTTTT.

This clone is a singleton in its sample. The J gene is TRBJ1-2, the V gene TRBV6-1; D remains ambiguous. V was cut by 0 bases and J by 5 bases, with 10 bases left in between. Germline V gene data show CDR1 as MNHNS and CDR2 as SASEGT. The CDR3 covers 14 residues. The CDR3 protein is CASSEARGPYGYTF. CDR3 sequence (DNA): TGTGCCAGCAGTGAAGCGAGAGGTCCTTATGGCTACACCTTC.

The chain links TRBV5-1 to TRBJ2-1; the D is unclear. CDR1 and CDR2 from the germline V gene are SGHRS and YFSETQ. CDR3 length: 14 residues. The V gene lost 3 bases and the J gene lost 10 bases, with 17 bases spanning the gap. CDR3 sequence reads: CASSSGALKAEQFF. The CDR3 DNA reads TGCGCCAGCAGCTCGGGTGCGCTTAAAGCAGAGCAGTTCTTC.

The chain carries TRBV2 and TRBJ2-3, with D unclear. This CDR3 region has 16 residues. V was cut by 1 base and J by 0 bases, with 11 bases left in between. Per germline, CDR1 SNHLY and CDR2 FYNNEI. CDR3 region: CASSEGANPSTDTQYF. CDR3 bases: TGTGCCAGCAGTGAAGGCGCGAATCCTAGCACAGATACGCAGTATTTT.

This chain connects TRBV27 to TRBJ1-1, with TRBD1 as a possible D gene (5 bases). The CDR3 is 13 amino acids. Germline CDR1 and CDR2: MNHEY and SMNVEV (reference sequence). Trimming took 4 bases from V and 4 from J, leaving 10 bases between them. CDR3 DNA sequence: TGTGCCAGCAGTTGGGGGAGGACCACTGAAGCTTTCTTT. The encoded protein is CASSWGRTTEAFF.

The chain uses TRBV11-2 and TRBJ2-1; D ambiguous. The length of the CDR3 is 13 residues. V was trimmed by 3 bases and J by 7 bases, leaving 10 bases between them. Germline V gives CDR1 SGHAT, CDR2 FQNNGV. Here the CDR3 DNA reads TGTGCCAGCAGCTTTCCCTCGCGGAATGAGCAGTTCTTC. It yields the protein CASSFPSRNEQFF.

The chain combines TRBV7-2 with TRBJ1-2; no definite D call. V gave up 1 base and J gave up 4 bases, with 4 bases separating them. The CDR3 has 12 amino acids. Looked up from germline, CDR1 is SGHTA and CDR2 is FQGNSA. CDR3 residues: CASSLDFYGYTF. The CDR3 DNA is TGTGCCAGCAGCTTAGACTTCTATGGCTACACCTTC.

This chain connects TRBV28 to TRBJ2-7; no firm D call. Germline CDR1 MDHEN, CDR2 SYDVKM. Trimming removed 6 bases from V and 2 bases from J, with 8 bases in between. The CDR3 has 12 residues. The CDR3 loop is CASSRRTYEQYF. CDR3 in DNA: TGTGCCAGCAGCCGGCGGACCTACGAGCAGTACTTC.